The 27 T cell receptor beta chains listed next were all sequenced from one sample in a study of CD8+ T cells in alopecia areata. Following RNA extraction, reverse transcription yielded cDNA that acted as the sequencing template. Using immunoSEQ multiplex PCR, the repertoire was profiled, and TCRdb retains in-frame clones only, with some absent. The sample records about 120,000 clones, under 40% being singletons. Sequencing input: CD4+ T cells sorted from blood. The receptors were gathered from a human donor with alopecia areata.

This sequence joins TRBV27 and TRBJ1-2; D remains unclear. The V gene lost 7 bases and the J gene lost 4 bases, with 16 bases spanning the gap. The length of the CDR3 is 14 residues. Looked up from germline, CDR1 is MNHEY and CDR2 is SMNVEV (reference sequence). The CDR3 loop reads CASKPELGTYGYTF. The CDR3 DNA is TGTGCCAGCAAACCCGAGCTGGGAACCTATGGCTACACCTTC.

This clone was counted between two and nine times. This sequence joins TRBV27 and TRBJ2-3; 12 bases align to TRBD2. CDR3 length: 20 amino acids. V shed 5 bases, J shed 4 bases, and the junction held 19 bases outside the gene matches. Germline V lookup: CDR1 MNHEY, CDR2 SMNVEV (reference sequence). CDR3 nucleotide sequence: TGTGCCAGCAGTGCTCGTCGGGGGGGCCTAGCGGGAGGGCCCCCAGATACGCAGTATTTT. Encoded protein: CASSARRGGLAGGPPDTQYF.

In its sample, this clone was seen a few times. The V call is TRBV7-2, the J call TRBJ2-3; weak D call: TRBD1 (6 bases). Germline loops: CDR1 SGHTA, CDR2 FQGNSA. This CDR3 spans 15 amino acids. Trimming left V 3 bases short and J 0 bases short, with 10 bases between. The CDR3 sequence is CASSLGHLSTDTQYF. CDR3 DNA: TGTGCCAGCAGCTTGGGACACCTTAGCACAGATACGCAGTATTTT.

This clone has just a few counts. The chain is built from TRBV29-1 and TRBJ1-4; TRBD1 aligns across 9 bases. In germline, CDR1 is SQVTM, CDR2 ANQGSEA. The CDR3 runs 13 residues. The junction had 5 bases not matched to a gene; V was cut back by 7 bases and J by 5 bases. The CDR3 loop reads CSGGQGGNEKLFF. In nucleotides, the CDR3 is TGCAGCGGGGGACAGGGAGGCAATGAAAAACTGTTTTTT.

The V call is TRBV27, the J call TRBJ2-7; D could derive from TRBD1 or TRBD2 (5 bases each). The CDR3 loop spans 12 amino acids. The germline V gene has CDR1 MNHEY and CDR2 SMNVEV (reference sequence). Trimming left V 5 bases short and J 9 bases short, with 14 bases between. The CDR3 DNA is TGTGCCAGCAGTCGCGAGGGGACGAGGCAGTACTTC. Its protein product is CASSREGTRQYF.

This clone was seen a single time. The chain has TRBV20-1 and TRBJ1-2; D gene uncertain. Germline CDR1 and CDR2: DFQATT and SNEGSKA (reference sequence). This CDR3 has 10 amino acids. The CDR3 region has the DNA TGCAGCGGATCTAGCTATGGCTACACCTTC. It encodes CSGSSYGYTF.

This clone was observed a few times. CDR3 loop: CASSESTSTGKNIQYF. CDR3 sequence (DNA): TGTGCCAGCAGCGAATCGACTAGCACAGGCAAAAACATTCAGTACTTC. The chain links TRBV9 to TRBJ2-4, with 7 bases identical to TRBD2. Germline CDR1 reads SGDLS; CDR2 reads YYNGEE. The CDR3 runs to 16 residues. Losses at the gene ends were 3 bases for V and 3 bases for J; bases not matched to a gene: 9. The whole variable domain, filled in from reference TRBV9 and TRBJ2-4, reads DSGVTQTPKHLITATGQRVTLRCSPRSGDLSVYWYQQSLDQGLQFLIQYYNGEERAKGNILERFSAQQFPDLHSELNLSSLELGDSALYFCASSESTSTGKNIQYFGAGTRLSVL.

This chain connects TRBV20-1 to TRBJ2-1; D call uncertain. Germline V gene sequence: CDR1 DFQATT, CDR2 SNEGSKA (reference sequence). V lost 5 bases and J 10 bases, leaving 12 bases between the germline ends. The CDR3 runs 11 residues. CDR3 bases: TGCAGTGCTCGTTTGTTGGGCGAGCAGTTCTTC. Translated: CSARLLGEQFF.

This chain joins TRBV5-1 and TRBJ2-1; TRBD2 agrees at 13 bases. This CDR3 is built from 17 residues. Trimming cost V 2 bases and J 4 bases; bases outside gene matches: 6. CDR1 and CDR2 from the germline V gene are SGHRS and YFSETQ. The DNA of the CDR3 is TGCGCCAGCAGCTTCCTCGGACTAGCGGGGGTTTACAATGAGCAGTTCTTC. Residues: CASSFLGLAGVYNEQFF. Drawing the rest from reference TRBV5-1 and TRBJ2-1, the complete variable domain is KAGVTQTPRYLIKTRGQQVTLSCSPISGHRSVSWYQQTPGQGLQFLFEYFSETQRNKGNFPGRFSGRQFSNSRSEMNVSTLELGDSALYLCASSFLGLAGVYNEQFFGPGTRLTVL.

V is TRBV7-9 and J is TRBJ2-3; weak D call: TRBD1 (6 bases). In germline, CDR1 is SEHNR, CDR2 FQNEAQ (reference sequence). The CDR3 is 15 amino acids. Trimming removed 5 bases at V and 0 bases at J, with 12 bases between. CDR3 sequence (DNA): TGTGCCAGCAGCCTGGACAGATCTAGCACAGATACGCAGTATTTT. As protein: CASSLDRSSTDTQYF.

This clone was detected a few times. The chain joins TRBV29-1 to TRBJ2-4, with TRBD1 as a possible D gene (5 bases). CDR3 length: 11 residues. Trimming stripped 6 bases from V and 6 bases from J, with 9 bases between. CDR1 is SQVTM and CDR2 is ANQGSEA in the germline V gene. The CDR3 sequence is CSVVRGNIQYF. In DNA form, the CDR3 reads TGCAGCGTCGTAAGGGGAAACATTCAGTACTTC.

This clone was detected only a few times. The rearrangement uses TRBV18 and TRBJ2-7; 8 bases line up with TRBD1. CDR3 length: 15 residues. The junction had 6 bases not matched to a gene; V was cut back by 3 bases and J by 2 bases. Germline lookup yields CDR1 KGHSH and CDR2 LQKENI. The CDR3 nucleotides read TGTGCCAGCTCACCGGGTCAGGGGGCCACCTACGAGCAGTACTTC. Its protein product is CASSPGQGATYEQYF.

The table lists this clone with a few counts. The chain couples TRBV29-1 to TRBJ2-1; D is uncertain. The CDR3 consists of 13 residues. The V end lost 8 bases, the J end lost 0 bases, and 11 bases lay between the germline ends. Germline loops: CDR1 SQVTM, CDR2 ANQGSEA. The CDR3 sequence is CSLKSNSYNEQFF. The CDR3 region has the DNA TGCAGCCTGAAGAGTAACTCCTACAATGAGCAGTTCTTC.

A few counts support this clone. The gene calls are TRBV5-1 and TRBJ1-1, with D perhaps TRBD1 (5 bases). In germline, CDR1 is SGHRS, CDR2 YFSETQ. This CDR3 spans 13 amino acids. Deletions cut 4 bases from V and 7 bases from J, with 14 bases between. The CDR3 is CASSLTATGEAFF. CDR3 DNA sequence: TGCGCCAGCAGCCTGACAGCAACAGGTGAAGCTTTCTTT.

Only a few counts were recorded for this clone. The chain employs TRBV5-1 and TRBJ2-5, with D unresolved. The CDR3 length is 14 residues. Germline V lookup: CDR1 SGHRS, CDR2 YFSETQ. V was cut by 0 bases and J by 1 base, with 7 bases left in between. The CDR3 sequence is CASSLEGSQETQYF. In DNA, the CDR3 is TGCGCCAGCAGCTTGGAGGGCAGCCAAGAGACCCAGTACTTC.

This clone turned up a few times. Here the CDR3 DNA reads TGTGCCAGCAGTGAAGGAGCGGGAGGGCCCCACGAGCAGTACTTC. Translated: CASSEGAGGPHEQYF. The genes are TRBV6-1 and TRBJ2-7; 10 bases fit TRBD2. The J segment lost 5 bases and the V segment lost 1 base, leaving 5 bases of the junction unmatched. This CDR3 has 15 amino acids. Germline CDR1 MNHNS, CDR2 SASEGT.

V and J are TRBV2 and TRBJ2-1; 7 bases are a match to TRBD2. The V gene's germline CDR1 is SNHLY and CDR2 FYNNEI. CDR3 length: 16 amino acids. Trimming cost V 3 bases and J 4 bases; bases outside gene matches: 9. The CDR3 DNA sequence: TGTGCCAGCAGTGAGTTCCTTGGCGGGGGATACAATGAGCAGTTCTTC. Translating it yields CASSEFLGGGYNEQFF.

The table lists this clone with a few counts. One end of the junction fails to match germline, which may point to a read error. The J gene is TRBJ1-4, the V gene TRBV7-2; 11 bases align to TRBD1. CDR1 and CDR2 (germline): SGHTA, FQGNSA. The CDR3 is made up of 14 amino acids. The chain's CDR3 is CASSGTGGVGKLFF. The CDR3 nucleotides read TGCGCCAGCAGTGGGACAGGGGGGGTTGGAAAACTGTTTTTT.

The V call is TRBV7-2, the J call TRBJ2-3; no clear D gene. The CDR3 has 14 amino acids. V lost 1 base to trimming and J lost 2 bases, with 7 bases between them. The germline CDR1 and CDR2 sequences are SGHTA and FQGNSA. The CDR3 region is CASSLDPHTDTQYF. The DNA for the CDR3 is TGTGCCAGCAGCTTAGATCCCCACACAGATACGCAGTATTTT.

This clone was recorded a few times. V gene TRBV7-9 combines with J gene TRBJ2-1; D call uncertain. CDR1 SEHNR and CDR2 FQNEAQ come from the germline V gene (reference sequence). V was trimmed by 7 bases and J by 5 bases, leaving 6 bases between them. This CDR3 is built from 11 residues. The CDR3 sequence: CASTQHNEQFF. The CDR3 DNA sequence: TGTGCCAGCACCCAACACAATGAGCAGTTCTTC.

The chain recombines TRBV29-1 with TRBJ2-7; possible D gene TRBD2, 6 bases. The CDR3 extends over 14 amino acids. Germline V gene data show CDR1 as SQVTM and CDR2 as ANQGSEA. V was clipped by 7 bases and J by 0 bases, with 16 bases between them. The CDR3 DNA reads TGCAGCGCCGCAAAGGGACTGTACTCCTACGAGCAGTACTTC. It codes for CSAAKGLYSYEQYF.

The chain joins TRBV29-1 to TRBJ2-3; 7 nucleotides match TRBD2. Trimming took 5 bases from V and 0 from J; bases not matched to a gene: 8. The CDR3 length is 15 residues. The germline V gene has CDR1 SQVTM and CDR2 ANQGSEA. The CDR3 region is CSVRPSGTSTDTQYF. The CDR3 coding sequence is TGCAGCGTTCGGCCTAGCGGAACTAGCACAGATACGCAGTATTTT.

J is TRBJ1-1 and V is TRBV30; D gene unclear. V lost 2 bases to trimming and J lost 4 bases, with 14 bases between them. The CDR3 spans 14 residues. CDR1 is GTSNPN and CDR2 is SVGIG in the germline V gene (reference sequence). The CDR3 bases are TGTGCCTGGAGTTTGACAAGGTCGGGCACTGAAGCTTTCTTT. This sequence encodes CAWSLTRSGTEAFF.

This chain connects TRBV25-1 to TRBJ1-3; D unresolved. The V end lost 8 bases, the J end lost 2 bases, and 10 bases lay between the germline ends. Germline V gene lookup returns CDR1 MGHDK and CDR2 SYGVNS. The CDR3 totals 13 residues. DNA for the CDR3: TGTGCCAGCGCGACAATCCCTGGAAACACCATATATTTT. It encodes CASATIPGNTIYF.

In its sample, this clone was seen a few times. V usage is TRBV7-9 and J usage is TRBJ2-1, with a weak D call TRBD1 (6 bases). This CDR3 region has 15 residues. Per the germline V gene, CDR1 is SEHNR and CDR2 is FQNEAQ (reference sequence). Trimming took 1 base from V and 8 from J, leaving 15 bases between them. CDR3 in DNA: TGTGCCAGCAGCTTAGATGGGGACACGACGGATGAGCAGTTCTTC. The encoded protein is CASSLDGDTTDEQFF.

This clone was seen more than once but under ten times. The chain uses TRBV29-1 and TRBJ2-2, with D unresolved. Germline values: CDR1 SQVTM, CDR2 ANQGSEA. Trimming took 7 bases from V and 4 from J, leaving 13 bases between them. CDR3 length: 13 amino acids. The CDR3 nucleotides read TGCAGCGGCTCCCGTCCCAGCACCGGGGAGCTGTTTTTT. This encodes CSGSRPSTGELFF.

The sample holds a few counts of this clone. This sequence joins TRBV28 and TRBJ2-7; the D gene is possibly TRBD2 (5 bases). The CDR3 spans 16 residues. The V end lost 5 bases, the J end lost 5 bases, and 22 bases lay between the germline ends. The germline V gene encodes CDR1 MDHEN and CDR2 SYDVKM. In DNA, the CDR3 is TGTGCCAGCAGTCCTTGGACGGACTCCACGTCTGACGAGCAGTACTTC. Translation gives CASSPWTDSTSDEQYF.